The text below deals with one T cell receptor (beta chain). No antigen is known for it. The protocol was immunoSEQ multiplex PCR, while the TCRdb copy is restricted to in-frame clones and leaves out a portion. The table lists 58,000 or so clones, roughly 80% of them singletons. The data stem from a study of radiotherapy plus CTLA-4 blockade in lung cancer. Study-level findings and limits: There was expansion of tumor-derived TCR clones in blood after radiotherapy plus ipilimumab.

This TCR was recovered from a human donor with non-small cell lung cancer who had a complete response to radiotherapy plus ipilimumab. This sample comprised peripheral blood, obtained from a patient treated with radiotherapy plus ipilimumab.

CDR3 in DNA: TGCGCCAGCAGCCAAGGTGGCAGGGGGACCACTGAAGCTTTCTTT. Its translation is CASSQGGRGTTEAFF. V and J are TRBV4-1 and TRBJ1-1; TRBD1 agrees at 7 bases. With V trimmed by 1 base and J by 4 bases, 6 bases remained unmatched. Per germline, CDR1 MGHRA and CDR2 YSYEKL. The CDR3 extends over 15 amino acids.